This T cell receptor beta chain was found in a study of cytomegalovirus exposure and HLA in healthy donors. Donors likely had unrecorded immune exposures despite being nominally healthy when sampled. This clone has only one observation. Its specificity is not known. Mismatch with germline at one junction end may stem from a read error. Whole-study results and caveats: The classifier reportedly diagnosed cytomegalovirus status with high specificity and sensitivity.

Both 60 Vbeta primers and 13 Jbeta primers went into the PCR. The assay was immunoSEQ multiplex PCR, and TCRdb's table has in-frame clones only and misses some. Of roughly 100,000 clones in the sample, 65% to 80% were seen once. This CDR3 spans 14 amino acids. Germline CDR1 reads SEHNR; CDR2 reads FQNEAQ (reference sequence). The V call is TRBV7-9, the J call TRBJ1-1; tentatively, D is TRBD1 (5 bases). The origin of this receptor is a woman between 18 and 30 years old in good health and CMV-seropositive. Material: PBMCs. The CDR3 sequence is CSSSLDLGRTEAFF. As DNA, the CDR3 is TGTTCCAGCAGCTTAGATCTGGGGCGCACTGAAGCTTTCTTT.